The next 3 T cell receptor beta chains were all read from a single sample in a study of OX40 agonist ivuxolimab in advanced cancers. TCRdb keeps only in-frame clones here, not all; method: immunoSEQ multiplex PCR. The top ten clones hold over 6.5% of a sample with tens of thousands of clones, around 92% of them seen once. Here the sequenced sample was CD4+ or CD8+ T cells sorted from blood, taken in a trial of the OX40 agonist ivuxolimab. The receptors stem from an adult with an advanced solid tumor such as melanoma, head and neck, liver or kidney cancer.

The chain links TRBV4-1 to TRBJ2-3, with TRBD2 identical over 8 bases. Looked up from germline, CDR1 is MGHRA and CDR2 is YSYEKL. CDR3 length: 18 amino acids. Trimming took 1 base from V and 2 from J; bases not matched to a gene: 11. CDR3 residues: CASSQGDGGGTFTDTQYF. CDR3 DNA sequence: TGCGCCAGCAGCCAAGGCGACGGGGGGGGAACATTCACAGATACGCAGTATTTT.

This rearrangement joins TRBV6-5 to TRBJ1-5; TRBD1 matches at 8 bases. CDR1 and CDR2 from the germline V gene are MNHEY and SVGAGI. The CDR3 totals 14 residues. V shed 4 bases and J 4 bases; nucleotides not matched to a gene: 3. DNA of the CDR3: TGTGCCAGCAGTTTAGGACAGGGAAATCAGCCCCAGCATTTT. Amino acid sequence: CASSLGQGNQPQHF.

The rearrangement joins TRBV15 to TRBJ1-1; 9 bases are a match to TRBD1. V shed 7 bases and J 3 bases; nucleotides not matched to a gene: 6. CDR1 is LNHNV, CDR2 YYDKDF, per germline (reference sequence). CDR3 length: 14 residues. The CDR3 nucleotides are TGTGCCACCATCCCAACAGGGGGCTACACTGAAGCTTTCTTT. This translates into CATIPTGGYTEAFF.